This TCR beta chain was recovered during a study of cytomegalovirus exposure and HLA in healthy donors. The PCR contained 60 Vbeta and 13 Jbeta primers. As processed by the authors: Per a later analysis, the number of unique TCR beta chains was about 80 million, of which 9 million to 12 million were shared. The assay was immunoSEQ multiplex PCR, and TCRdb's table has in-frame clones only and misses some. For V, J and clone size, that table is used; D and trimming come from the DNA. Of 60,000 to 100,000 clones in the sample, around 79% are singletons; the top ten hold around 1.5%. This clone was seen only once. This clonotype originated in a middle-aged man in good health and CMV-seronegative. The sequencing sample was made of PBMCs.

The CDR3 DNA reads TGTGCCAGCATTCGGGCGGGGACCAATCAGCCCCAGCATTTT. It specifies CASIRAGTNQPQHF. The rearrangement joins TRBV28 to TRBJ1-5; possibly TRBD1 for D (5 bases). Germline lookup yields CDR1 MDHEN and CDR2 SYDVKM. With 7 bases removed from V and 3 bases from J, the gap between germline ends came to 13 bases. The CDR3 spans 14 residues.